This passage covers 32 T cell receptor beta chains from one sample sequenced in a study of T cell responses to AZD1222 COVID-19 vaccine. The repertoire was sequenced with immunoSEQ multiplex PCR; TCRdb's copy has only in-frame clones and lacks some. This table has a few hundred thousand clones, approximately 95% appearing once. Here the sequenced sample was peripheral blood, taken on day 0 of AZD1222 vaccination. The origin of the receptors is an adult in good health.

This chain uses TRBV12-3 or TRBV12-4 with TRBJ1-5; D uncertain. The CDR3 contains 13 residues. V was clipped by 6 bases and J by 6 bases, with 12 bases between them. CDR3 in DNA: TGTGCCAGCAGCTTACTCGGCCGTCAGCCCCAGCATTTT. Its protein is CASSLLGRQPQHF.

The genes are TRBV3-1 (or the pseudogene TRBV3-2) and TRBJ2-1; a possible D gene is TRBD2 (6 bases). Germline V lookup: CDR1 LGHDT, CDR2 YNNKEL (reference sequence). The V end lost 4 bases, the J end lost 1 base, and 14 bases lay between the germline ends. The CDR3 has 16 amino acids. CDR3 sequence reads: CASSRRRGLSYNEQFF. The CDR3 DNA sequence: TGTGCCAGCAGCCGCCGCCGGGGGTTATCCTACAATGAGCAGTTCTTC.

The chain carries TRBV9 and TRBJ1-1; 9 bases map to TRBD1. There are 15 residues in the CDR3. The germline V gene has CDR1 SGDLS and CDR2 YYNGEE. V was pared by 4 bases and J by 5 bases, with 9 bases of the junction left unmatched. For the CDR3, the DNA is TGTGCCAGCAGCCCCTGGGACAGGGAAAGGACTGAAGCTTTCTTT. Translation: CASSPWDRERTEAFF.

This chain links TRBV10-1 with TRBJ2-1; a weak D match, TRBD2 (6 bases). Germline values: CDR1 WNHNN, CDR2 SYGVQD (reference sequence). Between the trimmed V and J ends, which lost 0 bases and 4 bases, there was a span of 16 bases. CDR3 length: 17 amino acids. CDR3 sequence: CASSESIPSAGYNEQFF. The CDR3 bases are TGCGCCAGCAGTGAGTCGATTCCGTCCGCGGGATACAATGAGCAGTTCTTC.

The chain uses TRBV6-1 and TRBJ1-1; D gene unclear. V was cut by 0 bases and J by 11 bases, with 7 bases left in between. Germline CDR1 reads MNHNS; CDR2 reads SASEGT. The CDR3 runs to 11 residues. The CDR3 sequence is CASSEALVAFF. CDR3 sequence (DNA): TGTGCCAGCAGTGAAGCTCTCGTCGCTTTCTTT.

J is TRBJ2-5 and V is TRBV28; D unresolved. Per the germline V gene, CDR1 is MDHEN and CDR2 is SYDVKM. CDR3 size: 15 residues. The germline V and J ends were trimmed by 5 bases and 0 bases, with 13 bases remaining between them. CDR3 protein: CASSRWAVYQETQYF. The CDR3 DNA follows: TGTGCCAGCAGTCGATGGGCAGTTTACCAAGAGACCCAGTACTTC. Filled out from reference TRBV28 and TRBJ2-5, the complete variable domain reads DVKVTQSSRYLVKRTGEKVFLECVQDMDHENMFWYRQDPGLGLRLIYFSYDVKMKEKGDIPEGYSVSREKKERFSLILESASTNQTSMYLCASSRWAVYQETQYFGPGTRLLVL.

This chain links TRBV28 with TRBJ1-2; D is uncertain. With 5 bases removed from V and 3 bases from J, the gap between germline ends came to 7 bases. The CDR3 runs 12 residues. Germline loops: CDR1 MDHEN, CDR2 SYDVKM. The CDR3 region is CASSPADYGYTF. In DNA form, the CDR3 reads TGTGCCAGCAGTCCGGCGGACTATGGCTACACCTTC.

The CDR3 region is CASSLTGATYEQYF. CDR3 nucleotides: TGTGCCAGCAGCTTGACAGGGGCAACCTACGAGCAGTACTTC. V and J are TRBV7-9 and TRBJ2-7; 8 bases are a match to TRBD1. With V trimmed by 3 bases and J by 2 bases, 3 bases remained unmatched. In germline, CDR1 is SEHNR, CDR2 FQNEAQ (reference sequence). The CDR3 totals 14 residues.

V gene TRBV2 combines with J gene TRBJ2-4; D remains unclear. Looked up from germline, CDR1 is SNHLY and CDR2 is FYNNEI. V shed 6 bases and J shed 2 bases, with 8 bases lying between them. The CDR3 runs to 13 residues. The CDR3 DNA is TGTGCCAGCAGGCCATTCCCCAAAAACATTCAGTACTTC. Amino acids: CASRPFPKNIQYF.

In its sample, this clone was seen once. The chain joins TRBV27 to TRBJ1-2; D is unresolved. The CDR3 runs 15 residues. Germline V gives CDR1 MNHEY, CDR2 SMNVEV (reference sequence). Trimming removed 8 bases at V and 2 bases at J, with 18 bases between. The CDR3 DNA is TGTGCCAGCGCCCCCTGGAACCTGGGGAACTATGGCTACACCTTC. It is translated as CASAPWNLGNYGYTF.

The rearrangement joins TRBV29-1 to TRBJ1-1; D remains unclear. V was pared by 5 bases and J by 10 bases, with 17 bases between. The CDR3 loop spans 12 amino acids. Germline V gene lookup returns CDR1 SQVTM and CDR2 ANQGSEA. CDR3 nucleotides: TGCAGCGTTTCTCTAGAGCCCCGGCGAGCTTTCTTT. It is translated as CSVSLEPRRAFF.

This chain connects TRBV7-3 to TRBJ2-6; the D is unclear. The CDR3 has 15 residues. Between the trimmed V and J ends, which lost 5 bases and 0 bases, there was a span of 8 bases. The germline V gene encodes CDR1 SGHTA and CDR2 FQGTGA. The DNA for the CDR3 is TGTGCCAGCAGCCGCTTTGTCTCTGGGGCCAACGTCCTGACTTTC. It codes for CASSRFVSGANVLTF.

The CDR3 sequence is CASNQGRLNTEAFF. The CDR3 DNA reads as TGCGCCAGCAACCAGGGACGCCTGAACACTGAAGCTTTCTTT. The chain carries TRBV10-1 and TRBJ1-1, with D possibly matching TRBD1 (5 bases). Per the germline V gene, CDR1 is WNHNN and CDR2 is SYGVQD (reference sequence). V lost 7 bases and J lost 0, with 12 bases in between. The CDR3 consists of 14 residues.

The rearrangement links TRBV11-1 to TRBJ2-1, with TRBD1 identical over 7 bases. Germline-derived CDR1 and CDR2 are SGHAT and FQDESV (reference sequence). Germline trimming cut 5 bases from V and 4 bases from J; bases unmatched to any gene: 11. This CDR3 is 16 amino acids long. As DNA, the CDR3 is TGTGCCAGCAGCCTACTAAAAGGGACAGTATACAATGAGCAGTTCTTC. Protein: CASSLLKGTVYNEQFF.

The chain joins TRBV10-3 to TRBJ2-4; D perhaps matches TRBD1 (6 bases). The CDR3 consists of 15 residues. V was clipped by 0 bases and J by 9 bases, with 15 bases between them. Germline assignment: CDR1 ENHRY and CDR2 SYGVKD. CDR3 DNA sequence: TGTGCCATCAGTGAGTCGGGGGCAGGGAGAGGCATTCAGTACTTC. Its protein product is CAISESGAGRGIQYF.

The J gene is TRBJ1-2, the V gene TRBV28, with D unclear. Between the trimmed V and J ends, which lost 7 bases and 8 bases, there was a span of 20 bases. Germline CDR1 is MDHEN and CDR2 is SYDVKM. This CDR3 is built from 14 residues. This chain's CDR3 is CASNLPLNSLGYTF. For the CDR3, the DNA is TGTGCCAGCAACTTACCTTTGAATTCCCTCGGCTACACCTTC.

V and J are TRBV5-1 and TRBJ2-7, with D possibly being TRBD1 or TRBD2 (5 bases each). From germline, CDR1 is SGHRS and CDR2 YFSETQ. The CDR3 spans 15 residues. Trimming shortened V by 3 bases and J by 6 bases, and 19 bases separated the two germline ends. CDR3 amino acids: CASSSHGTGLGEQYF. The DNA of the CDR3 is TGCGCCAGCAGCTCACACGGGACGGGCCTAGGCGAGCAGTACTTC.

The chain links TRBV18 to TRBJ1-5; the D is unclear. CDR1 and CDR2 (germline): KGHSH, LQKENI. The V end was cut by 3 bases, the J end by 5 bases, with 11 bases between. This CDR3 has 14 amino acids. The CDR3 bases are TGTGCCAGCTCACCTAGTGGGGTAGATCAGCCCCAGCATTTT. Translation: CASSPSGVDQPQHF.

This chain joins TRBV5-4 and TRBJ1-5, with TRBD1 as a possible D gene (5 bases). The germline gives CDR1 SGHNT, CDR2 YYREEE (reference sequence). The ends were cut back, 0 bases at V and 4 bases at J, with 14 bases in the middle. The CDR3 totals 16 residues. This CDR3 is CASSLGGKAVNQPQHF. The CDR3 DNA is TGTGCCAGCAGCTTGGGGGGGAAGGCAGTGAATCAGCCCCAGCATTTT.

The chain links TRBV2 to TRBJ2-7; a weak D match, TRBD1 (5 bases). The CDR3 consists of 14 residues. The V gene's germline CDR1 is SNHLY and CDR2 FYNNEI. Trimming pared 4 bases from V and 5 bases from J, leaving 15 bases between. CDR3 loop: CASSAGASRHEQYF. In nucleotides, the CDR3 is TGTGCCAGCAGTGCTGGGGCCAGCCGCCACGAGCAGTACTTC.

V usage is TRBV6-2 or TRBV6-3 and J usage is TRBJ1-1; D gene ambiguous. The CDR3 covers 14 residues. Germline CDR1 MNHEY, CDR2 SVGEGT. Trimming took 4 bases from V and 0 from J, leaving 9 bases between them. CDR3 loop: CASSSSWVNTEAFF. CDR3 DNA sequence: TGTGCCAGCAGTTCCTCTTGGGTGAACACTGAAGCTTTCTTT.

This chain links TRBV20-1 with TRBJ2-7; TRBD1 agrees at 11 bases. Germline loops: CDR1 DFQATT, CDR2 SNEGSKA (reference sequence). This CDR3 spans 14 amino acids. The V and J ends lost 3 bases and 3 bases, in that order; junction bases with no gene match: 4. The CDR3 here is CSASPDRGLYEQYF. The CDR3 nucleotides read TGCAGTGCTAGTCCGGACAGGGGGCTCTACGAGCAGTACTTC.

This clone was recorded once. The chain uses TRBV18 and TRBJ2-5; D not certain. This CDR3 contains 15 residues. V lost 3 bases and J lost 5, with 16 bases in between. From germline, CDR1 is KGHSH and CDR2 LQKENI. This chain's CDR3 is CASSPRDPMGETQYF. CDR3 nucleotides: TGTGCCAGCTCACCTCGAGACCCCATGGGGGAGACCCAGTACTTC.

The gene calls are TRBV3-1 (or the pseudogene TRBV3-2) and TRBJ1-4; possible D gene TRBD1, 5 bases. The CDR3 totals 13 residues. Trimming took off 3 bases at V and 7 bases at J, with 9 bases between the two ends. The germline V gene encodes CDR1 LGHDT and CDR2 YNNKEL (reference sequence). The CDR3 loop is CASSQPGGEKLFF. CDR3 DNA sequence: TGTGCCAGCAGCCAGCCCGGGGGTGAAAAACTGTTTTTT.

This rearrangement joins TRBV3-1 (or the pseudogene TRBV3-2) to TRBJ2-2, with 8 bases that match TRBD1. V trimming: 4 bases; J trimming: 1 base; junction bases outside the gene matches: 5. This CDR3 region has 16 residues. Germline V gene lookup returns CDR1 LGHDT and CDR2 YNNKEL (reference sequence). The CDR3 DNA follows: TGTGCCAGCAGCCCAGGGACAGGCGGGAACACCGGGGAGCTGTTTTTT. Translated, it gives CASSPGTGGNTGELFF.

V gene TRBV19 combines with J gene TRBJ1-4; D perhaps matches TRBD1 (6 bases). V was trimmed by 7 bases and J by 5 bases, leaving 14 bases between them. The CDR3 covers 14 residues. Germline-derived CDR1 and CDR2 are LNHDA and SQIVND (reference sequence). This CDR3 is CASKMGHRNEKLFF. DNA for the CDR3: TGTGCCAGTAAGATGGGACACCGAAATGAAAAACTGTTTTTT.

The chain has TRBV6-2 or TRBV6-3 and TRBJ1-2; D call uncertain. CDR1 and CDR2 (germline): MNHEY, SVGEGT. V was clipped by 5 bases and J by 5 bases, with 18 bases between them. CDR3 length: 15 residues. CDR3 sequence: CASSAQEALLYGYTF. The CDR3 DNA sequence: TGTGCCAGCAGTGCCCAGGAGGCATTATTATATGGCTACACCTTC.

The chain is built from TRBV5-1 and TRBJ1-1, with D maybe TRBD1 (6 bases). Germline assignment: CDR1 SGHRS and CDR2 YFSETQ. The CDR3 has 15 residues. Trimming stripped 4 bases from V and 0 bases from J, with 13 bases between. In DNA, the CDR3 is TGCGCCAGCAGCCCGGGGGACACTGTGAACACTGAAGCTTTCTTT. Its protein product is CASSPGDTVNTEAFF.

The rearrangement uses TRBV7-9 and TRBJ1-6, with 8 bases identical to TRBD1. The CDR3 spans 15 residues. Looked up from germline, CDR1 is SEHNR and CDR2 is FQNEAQ (reference sequence). V was clipped by 3 bases and J by 9 bases; unmatched bases: 7. CDR3 coding DNA: TGTGCCAGCAGCTTTGGACAGGGAGGAAGTTCACCCCTCCACTTT. The encoded protein is CASSFGQGGSSPLHF.

This chain's CDR3 is CASSPYGPGDEQFF. CDR3 nucleotide sequence: TGCGCCAGCAGCCCATACGGGCCCGGGGATGAGCAGTTCTTC. The genes are TRBV5-1 and TRBJ2-1, with D possibly matching TRBD2 (5 bases). V dropped 4 bases and J dropped 8 bases, with 16 bases sitting between them. CDR3 length: 14 amino acids. Looked up from germline, CDR1 is SGHRS and CDR2 is YFSETQ.

The chain has TRBV5-8 and TRBJ2-7; 7 bases fit TRBD1. The germline gives CDR1 SGHTS, CDR2 YDEGEE. J gave up 2 bases and V 4 bases, and 6 bases lay outside the gene matches. This CDR3 has 14 amino acids. CDR3 sequence (DNA): TGTGCCAGCAGCAGAGGGGGCTATGCCTACGAGCAGTACTTC. Protein product: CASSRGGYAYEQYF.

In the case of this clone: Other DNA sequences in this specimen translate into the identical CDR3. The CDR3 loop is CASSLGNSPLHF. CDR3 in DNA: TGCGCCAGCAGCCTAGGAAATTCACCCCTCCACTTT. The V call is TRBV5-1, the J call TRBJ1-6; D unclear. V shed 4 bases and J shed 7 bases, with 6 bases lying between them. Germline V CDR1 and CDR2: SGHRS, YFSETQ. The length of the CDR3 is 12 residues.